This T cell receptor (beta chain) is from a study of cytomegalovirus exposure and HLA in healthy donors. The ends lost 3 bases at V and 6 bases at J; junction bases unmatched: 7. This CDR3 is 16 amino acids long. Looked up from germline, CDR1 is LNHDA and CDR2 is SQIVND (reference sequence). The PCR employed 60 Vbeta primers together with 13 Jbeta primers. Assay used: immunoSEQ multiplex PCR; TCRdb lists only in-frame clones, some missing. The sample yields approximately 140,000 clones, 65% to 90% seen once. Input material: PBMCs. This chain links TRBV19 with TRBJ1-4, with TRBD1 matching over 10 bases. The source is a man aged 50-60 years in good health and CMV-seronegative. This CDR3 reads CASSMRQGAGHEKLFF. The CDR3 DNA follows: TGTGCCAGTAGTATGAGACAGGGGGCAGGACATGAAAAACTGTTTTTT. Full variable domain (remainder filled in from reference TRBV19 and TRBJ1-4): DGGITQSPKYLFRKEGQNVTLSCEQNLNHDAMYWYRQDPGQGLRLIYYSQIVNDFQKGDIAEGYSVSREKKESFPLTVTSAQKNPTAFYLCASSMRQGAGHEKLFFGSGTQLSVL.